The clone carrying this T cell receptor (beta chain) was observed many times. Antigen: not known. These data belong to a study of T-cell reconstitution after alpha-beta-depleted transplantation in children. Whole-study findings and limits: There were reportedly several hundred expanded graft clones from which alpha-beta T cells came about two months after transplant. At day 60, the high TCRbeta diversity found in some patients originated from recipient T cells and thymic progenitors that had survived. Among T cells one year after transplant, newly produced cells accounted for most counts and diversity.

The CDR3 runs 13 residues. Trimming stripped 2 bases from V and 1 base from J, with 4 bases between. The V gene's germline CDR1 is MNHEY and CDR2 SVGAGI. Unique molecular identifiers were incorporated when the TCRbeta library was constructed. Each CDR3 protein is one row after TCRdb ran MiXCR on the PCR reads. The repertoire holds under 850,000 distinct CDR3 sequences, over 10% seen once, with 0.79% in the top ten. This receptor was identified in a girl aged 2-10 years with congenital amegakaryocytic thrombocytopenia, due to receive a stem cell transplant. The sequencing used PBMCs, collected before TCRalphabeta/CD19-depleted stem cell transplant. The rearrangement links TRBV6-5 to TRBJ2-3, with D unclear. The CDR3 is CASSYAGTDTQYF. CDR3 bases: TGTGCCAGCAGTTACGCCGGCACAGATACGCAGTATTTT.